This T cell receptor beta chain derives from a study of cytomegalovirus exposure and HLA in healthy donors. Study overall: Of around 410 genotyped donors, 75% to 90% grouped in the Caucasian-associated ancestry cluster.

In the PCR, 60 Vbeta and 13 Jbeta primers were used. Measured with immunoSEQ multiplex PCR; TCRdb has only the in-frame clones, and not every one. This sample has over 150,000 clones, with just under 85% found just once. Trimming removed 5 bases at V and 1 base at J, with 17 bases between. Germline assignment: CDR1 LNHDA and CDR2 SQIVND (reference sequence). There are 16 residues in the CDR3. This receptor was identified in a girl aged 5-17 years in good health and CMV-seropositive. The V call is TRBV19, the J call TRBJ2-5, with D possibly being TRBD1 (6 bases). The sequencing input was PBMCs. This chain's CDR3 is CASSVVAQGSQETQYF. CDR3 nucleotide sequence: TGTGCCAGTAGTGTTGTCGCACAGGGAAGCCAAGAGACCCAGTACTTC. Looking up the rest from reference TRBV19 and TRBJ2-5 gives the full variable domain: DGGITQSPKYLFRKEGQNVTLSCEQNLNHDAMYWYRQDPGQGLRLIYYSQIVNDFQKGDIAEGYSVSREKKESFPLTVTSAQKNPTAFYLCASSVVAQGSQETQYFGPGTRLLVL.